This is a list of T cell receptor beta chains from one sample in a study of blood T cell repertoires in COVID-19. Measured with immunoSEQ multiplex PCR; TCRdb has only the in-frame clones, and not every one. Among roughly 70,000 clones listed, approximately 88% were seen once. Sequenced: peripheral blood. These TCRs come from a woman between 65 and 79 years old with acute or convalescent COVID-19. Both conserved end residues are trimmed from each CDR3. The order of the fields is J gene, D gene, V gene, CDR3 protein. A D gene is named only where the DNA matches it firmly.

>TRBJ1-2|.|TRBV7-2
ASSLGGGVYT
>TRBJ1-1|.|TRBV2
ASSESREGF
>TRBJ1-1|TRBD1|TRBV29-1
SVLQGWDEAF
>TRBJ2-3|TRBD2|TRBV19
ASSKELLAGRGDTQY
>TRBJ1-1|.|TRBV7-8
ASSLGPEDTEAF
>TRBJ1-1|.|TRBV30
AWTVGGEAF
>TRBJ2-6|.|TRBV19
ASRATGTTSGANVLT
>TRBJ2-2|.|TRBV28
ASSFPLGPFRDGGELF
>TRBJ2-6|.|TRBV28
ASSQIRGGGANVLT
>TRBJ1-2|.|TRBV7-9
ASSSTGQGYT
>TRBJ2-1|.|TRBV5-8
ASSFLTSPGDEQF
>TRBJ2-2|TRBD2|TRBV28
ASTGRAGELF
>TRBJ1-1|TRBD1|TRBV7-8
ASSPDRGNTEAF
>TRBJ1-1|TRBD1|TRBV7-3
ASSPQGTANTEAF
>TRBJ2-5|TRBD2|TRBV6-6
ASSSRLAGGQETQY
>TRBJ1-2|.|TRBV19
ASSIDPTGRGGDGYT
>TRBJ2-1|.|TRBV20-1
SASWENEQF
>TRBJ1-6|TRBD1|TRBV7-2
ASSSFRQGTYNSPLH
>TRBJ1-2|TRBD1|TRBV4-1
ASSQEGTGVYGYT
>TRBJ2-7|.|TRBV5-4
ASSSSVTYEQY
>TRBJ2-5|TRBD2|TRBV13
ASSLEAPSGRWETQY
>TRBJ1-2|.|TRBV5-4
ASSFGVGQSVYGYT
>TRBJ2-3|.|TRBV25-1
ASSPTASADTQY
>TRBJ1-6|.|TRBV7-6
ASSLAPKGSPLH
>TRBJ2-7|TRBD2|TRBV6-2/TRBV6-3
ASSSVLAGYSYEQY
>TRBJ2-5|.|TRBV2
ASSEAPANRETQY
>TRBJ1-5|TRBD1|TRBV6-5
ASSKAGGSEKPQH
>TRBJ1-1|.|TRBV7-2
ASSPQENTEAF
>TRBJ2-4|TRBD1|TRBV4-1
ASSQGQGENIQY
>TRBJ2-7|.|TRBV6-5
ASSPRREGDYEQY
>TRBJ1-1|.|TRBV27
ASSLRREVDTEAF
>TRBJ1-2|TRBD1|TRBV18
ASSPQTGDYGYT
>TRBJ2-7|TRBD2|TRBV5-6
ASSPFAGGFHEQY
>TRBJ2-1|.|TRBV18
ASSPGNSPHEQF
>TRBJ2-3|TRBD1|TRBV18
ASSRDRADTQY
>TRBJ2-1|.|TRBV5-1
ASSPGSFPYNEQF
>TRBJ2-3|TRBD2|TRBV6-5
ASIRLAGPDTQY
>TRBJ1-6|.|TRBV19
ASSIRRTNSPLH
>TRBJ1-3|TRBD1|TRBV30
ACTRQGLNTIY